This T cell receptor beta chain was documented in a study of T cell changes during pregnancy in multiple sclerosis. Germline V CDR1 and CDR2: SEHNR, FQNEAQ (reference sequence). The CDR3 extends over 15 amino acids. The trim removed 5 bases at V and 8 bases at J, leaving 12 bases unmatched. This table comes from immunoSEQ multiplex PCR, and its TCRdb copy is limited to in-frame clones, with some not included. This repertoire shows tens of thousands of clones, just over 90% found once; its top ten account for around 0.47%. The chain couples TRBV7-9 to TRBJ2-4, with 7 nucleotides matching TRBD1. The sequence derives from a female donor in good health, enrolled as a control in a pregnancy study. The sample consisted of CD4+ T cells from peripheral blood mononuclear cells, taken in the first trimester of pregnancy. CDR3 protein: CASSRRQGGGDIQYF. The CDR3 coding sequence is TGTGCCAGCAGCCGACGACAGGGCGGTGGAGACATTCAGTACTTC.